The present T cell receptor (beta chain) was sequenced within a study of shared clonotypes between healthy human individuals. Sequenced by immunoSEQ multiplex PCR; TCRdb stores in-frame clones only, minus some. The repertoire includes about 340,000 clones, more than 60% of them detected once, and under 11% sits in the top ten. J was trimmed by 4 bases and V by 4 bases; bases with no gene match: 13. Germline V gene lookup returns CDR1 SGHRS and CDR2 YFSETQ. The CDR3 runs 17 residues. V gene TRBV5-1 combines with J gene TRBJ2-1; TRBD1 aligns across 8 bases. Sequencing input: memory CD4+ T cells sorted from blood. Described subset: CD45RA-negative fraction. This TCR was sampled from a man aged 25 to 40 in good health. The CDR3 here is CASSKGGTGASYNEQFF. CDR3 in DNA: TGCGCCAGCAGCAAAGGCGGGACAGGTGCCTCATACAATGAGCAGTTCTTC.